The source of this T cell receptor (beta chain) is a study of blood T cell repertoires in COVID-19. Profiled with immunoSEQ multiplex PCR; TCRdb holds only in-frame clones, not every one. This sample has 200,000 to 250,000 clones, with more than 70% found just once. Source material: peripheral blood. This TCR came from a man at least 80 years old with acute or convalescent COVID-19.

CDR3 nucleotide sequence: TGTGCCAGCAGTTTAGCAGGACAGCGCAATCAGCCCCAGCATTTT. It codes for CASSLAGQRNQPQHF. The J gene is TRBJ1-5, the V gene TRBV27, with D perhaps matching TRBD1 (6 bases). Germline loops: CDR1 MNHEY, CDR2 SMNVEV (reference sequence). The CDR3 spans 15 residues. The V gene lost 2 bases and the J gene lost 2 bases, with 10 bases spanning the gap.